This is a list of T cell receptor beta chains from one sample in a study of siplizumab effects on memory and regulatory T cells. Assay used: immunoSEQ multiplex PCR; TCRdb lists only in-frame clones, some missing. Among nearly 95,000 clones listed, about 94% were seen once. The sequenced sample consisted of non-Treg CD4+ T cells sorted from blood. Source of these receptors: a human donor in good health. CDR3s include the opening cysteine and the closing phenylalanine or tryptophan. D genes are given only for firm matches. Not every row has a clone size; where given, it reads once, few, many or a size class.

d_call | cdr3_length | clone_size | j_call | v_call | cdr3_aa | cdr3_nt
- | 11 | - | TRBJ2-1 | TRBV15 | CATSRGPEQFF | TGTGCCACCTCCCGGGGCCCCGAGCAGTTCTTC
- | 15 | once | TRBJ2-2 | TRBV19 | CASSIGWEQAGELFF | TGTGCCAGTAGTATTGGGTGGGAGCAAGCCGGGGAGCTGTTTTTT
TRBD1 | 17 | - | TRBJ2-7 | TRBV13 | CASSSLWGDRWTYEQYF | TGTGCCAGCAGCTCCCTATGGGGGGACAGGTGGACTTACGAGCAGTACTTC
- | 14 | few | TRBJ1-2 | TRBV9 | CASNRDTDYGGYTF | TGTGCCAGCAACCGGGACACCGATTATGGTGGCTACACCTTC
- | 12 | - | TRBJ2-5 | TRBV30 | CAWTRGGGTQYF | TGTGCCTGGACTCGCGGTGGCGGGACCCAGTACTTC
- | 20 | - | TRBJ2-4 | TRBV5-1 | CASSSTGPNIERLAKNIQYF | TGCGCCAGCAGTTCGACGGGACCGAACATTGAAAGACTAGCCAAAAACATTCAGTACTTC
- | 14 | once | TRBJ2-3 | TRBV7-9 | CATRGTTGTDTQYF | TGTGCCACTCGGGGAACCACGGGCACAGATACGCAGTATTTT
- | 14 | - | TRBJ1-2 | TRBV6-5 | CASTKGKANYGYTF | TGTGCCAGCACTAAGGGCAAGGCCAACTATGGCTACACCTTC
- | 12 | - | TRBJ2-1 | TRBV5-8 | CASSLARVEQFF | TGTGCCAGCAGCTTGGCAAGGGTTGAGCAGTTCTTC
- | 16 | - | TRBJ1-3 | TRBV19 | CASSIDGAHSGNTIYF | TGTGCCAGTAGTATAGACGGAGCCCACTCTGGAAACACCATATATTTT
TRBD2 | 15 | - | TRBJ2-7 | TRBV10-2 | CASSFRGGSSYEQYF | TGCGCCAGCTCCTTCCGCGGGGGGAGCTCCTACGAGCAGTACTTC
TRBD1 | 13 | - | TRBJ1-1 | TRBV19 | CASKQGWYTEAFF | TGTGCCAGTAAACAGGGGTGGTACACTGAAGCTTTCTTT
- | 20 | - | TRBJ2-7 | TRBV30 | CAWSVTKRGLWTATPYEQYF | TGTGCCTGGAGTGTTACGAAGCGCGGCCTCTGGACTGCTACCCCCTACGAGCAGTACTTC
- | 13 | - | TRBJ2-7 | TRBV2 | CASRDPGRNEQYF | TGTGCCAGCAGGGACCCCGGGAGAAACGAGCAGTACTTC
TRBD1 | 14 | - | TRBJ2-7 | TRBV5-1 | CASSLRQGNSEQYF | TGCGCCAGCAGCTTACGACAGGGGAACAGCGAGCAGTACTTC
TRBD2 | 19 | - | TRBJ2-1 | TRBV4-1 | CASQKTSGGPLSSYNEQFF | TGCGCCAGCCAGAAGACTAGCGGGGGCCCCCTTAGCTCCTACAATGAGCAGTTCTTC
- | 12 | - | TRBJ1-2 | TRBV30 | CAWSTEGYGYTF | TGTGCCTGGAGTACAGAAGGGTATGGCTACACCTTC
- | 12 | - | TRBJ2-7 | TRBV5-6 | CASSSYRAEQYF | TGTGCCAGCAGCTCCTACAGGGCCGAGCAGTACTTC
- | 13 | - | TRBJ1-1 | TRBV7-2 | CASSLAGDTEAFF | TGTGCCAGCAGCTTAGCAGGGGACACTGAAGCTTTCTTT
TRBD1 | 13 | - | TRBJ1-5 | TRBV19 | CASSKDRVQPQHF | TGTGCCAGTAGTAAAGACAGGGTTCAGCCCCAGCATTTT